Ten or more counts support the clone carrying this T cell receptor (beta chain). This sample was taken from a study of beta chain features in type 1 diabetes. Without exception, sorted populations had purity beyond 98%. Expressed TCRB transcripts were sequenced because the entire RNA isolate underwent reverse transcription. Reads from naive, central memory and regulatory T cell samples averaged roughly 3.3 million. Assay: immunoSEQ multiplex PCR; the TCRdb copy retains only in-frame clones and omits some. The table includes a few hundred thousand clones, around 13% detected once. V was pared by 6 bases and J by 2 bases, with 7 bases of the junction left unmatched. Germline CDR1 reads SQVTM; CDR2 reads ANQGSEA. The CDR3 consists of 13 residues.

This chain joins TRBV29-1 and TRBJ2-7; TRBD1 agrees at 7 bases. This receptor was identified in a young man in good health. The sequencing sample was made of naive CD4+ T cells from blood. CDR3 in amino acids: CSVQGPTTYEQYF. CDR3 in DNA: TGCAGCGTACAGGGGCCCACCACCTACGAGCAGTACTTC.